Included here is one T cell receptor (beta chain) sequence, with context. The data derive from a study of blood T cell repertoires in COVID-19. Study information: Sites in the United States, Italy and Spain provided acute and convalescent COVID-19 samples.

The germline V and J ends were trimmed by 6 bases and 10 bases, with 24 bases remaining between them. CDR1 is LNHDA, CDR2 SQIVND, per germline (reference sequence). The CDR3 extends over 15 amino acids. Authors' methods: Amplified reference gene primers provided the basis for estimating nucleated cell counts. Sequencing used immunoSEQ multiplex PCR; TCRdb keeps in-frame clones, though not all of them. V, J and clone size derive from that table, while D and trimming were established from the DNA sequence. The sample has some 370,000 clones, roughly 90% seen once. The clonotype was recovered from a man aged 35 to 55 with acute or convalescent COVID-19. The chain carries TRBV19 and TRBJ1-1; D gene unclear. The sequenced material came from peripheral blood. Written as DNA, the CDR3 is TGTGCCAGTAGCCCCGCGGCGGATCGACCTCATGGAGCTTTCTTT. This sequence encodes CASSPAADRPHGAFF.